These T cell receptor beta chains were read from a single sample in a study of blood T cell repertoires in COVID-19. The assay was immunoSEQ multiplex PCR, and TCRdb's table has in-frame clones only and misses some. The sample gives 150,000 or so clones, more than 75% of which show up once; around 5% is in the top ten. Sequenced input: peripheral blood. The receptors were sampled from a woman between 45 and 60 years old with COVID-19, enrolled during active disease. The CDR3 runs from the conserved cysteine through the conserved F or W. The D gene is left open where the match is weak. Expanded clones are given a class, and other clones once, few, many or no size at all.

d_gene	v_gene	j_gene	abundance	CDR3nt	CDR3aa
-	TRBV6-5	TRBJ1-2	few	TGTGCCAGCCGCATGTCACAGGGAGTTGATGGCTACACCTTC	CASRMSQGVDGYTF
-	TRBV7-6	TRBJ2-3	-	TGTGCCAGCAGCCACGGGGGTGGACCCAGCACAGATACGCAGTATTTT	CASSHGGGPSTDTQYF
-	TRBV19	TRBJ1-1	-	TGTGCCAGTAGTATAGGGGGAGACAGGCCGGCTTTCTTT	CASSIGGDRPAFF
TRBD2	TRBV4-2	TRBJ2-1	-	TGTGCCAGCAGCGGCCGCCTAGCGGGGCTTAATGAGCAGTTCTTC	CASSGRLAGLNEQFF
TRBD2	TRBV7-7	TRBJ2-5	-	TGTGCCATAGGACTAGTAAGAGAGACCCAGTACTTC	CAIGLVRETQYF
TRBD2	TRBV11-3	TRBJ2-3	-	TGTGCCAGCAGCTTAGGGAGCGGGGGGGCCAGGGGCACAGATACGCAGTATTTT	CASSLGSGGARGTDTQYF
-	TRBV5-4	TRBJ1-1	-	TGTGCCAGCAGCATCCGACAGAACACTGAAGCTTTCTTT	CASSIRQNTEAFF
-	TRBV6-5	TRBJ1-2	-	TGTGCCAGCAGCGGAGGTCCGGGCTATGGCTACACCTTC	CASSGGPGYGYTF
-	TRBV19	TRBJ1-2	-	TGTGCCAGCCAGACAGGCCTCAACTATGGCTACACCTTC	CASQTGLNYGYTF
-	TRBV20-1	TRBJ1-2	once	TGCAGTGCTAGGGCGGGGGCTGGCTACACCTTC	CSARAGAGYTF
TRBD2	TRBV5-1	TRBJ2-7	-	TGCGCCAGCAGTGAGCGGGGTTACGAGCAGTACTTC	CASSERGYEQYF
-	TRBV23-1	TRBJ2-7	-	TGCGCCAGCAGTCACCATGGACAGTCCTACGAGCAGTACTTC	CASSHHGQSYEQYF
-	TRBV12-3/TRBV12-4	TRBJ2-7	-	TGTGCCAGCAGACAGGGACCGACCTACGAGCAGTACTTC	CASRQGPTYEQYF
-	TRBV27	TRBJ2-7	-	TGTGCCAGCAGTTTAAAAGGGGCGTACGAGCAGTACTTC	CASSLKGAYEQYF
-	TRBV6-5	TRBJ1-5	-	TGTGCCAGCAGTCAACAGGGAAGTCAGCCCCAGCATTTT	CASSQQGSQPQHF
TRBD2	TRBV7-9	TRBJ2-2	-	TGTGCCAGCAGCCCGGGTTGGGAGGGGAGCACCGGGGAGCTGTTTTTT	CASSPGWEGSTGELFF
-	TRBV5-1	TRBJ2-5	-	TGCGCCAGCAGCGGGGCACAGTACCAAGAGACCCAGTACTTC	CASSGAQYQETQYF
-	TRBV19	TRBJ1-3	-	TGTGCCAGTACCTCTGCCGCGGGGAGGTCCTCTGGAAACACCATATATTTT	CASTSAAGRSSGNTIYF
-	TRBV18	TRBJ1-1	-	TGTGCCAGCTCACAAGATAAGGGGGGGACATCCGAAGCTTTCTTT	CASSQDKGGTSEAFF
TRBD1	TRBV7-9	TRBJ1-1	-	TGTGCCAGCAGCGAAGTACCGGGACAGGGCCCTCGGGCTTTCTTT	CASSEVPGQGPRAFF
TRBD2	TRBV7-2	TRBJ2-5	-	TGTGCCAGCAGCCCCGGTGACCTAGCGGGGGGGCTGGAGACCCAGTACTTC	CASSPGDLAGGLETQYF
TRBD1	TRBV14	TRBJ1-2	-	TGTGCCAGCAGCCCGGACAGGGAGCTTGGCTACACCTTC	CASSPDRELGYTF
TRBD1	TRBV7-2	TRBJ1-1	-	TGTGCCAGCAGCACCTTTCAGGGGGCGGCTTTCTTT	CASSTFQGAAFF
-	TRBV2	TRBJ1-1	-	TGTGCCAGTCGGCGGGGGCAGAACACTGAAGCTTTCTTT	CASRRGQNTEAFF
-	TRBV21-1	TRBJ1-2	-	TGTGCCAGCAGCACTTCCCGGGGGACTTATGGCTACACCTTC	CASSTSRGTYGYTF